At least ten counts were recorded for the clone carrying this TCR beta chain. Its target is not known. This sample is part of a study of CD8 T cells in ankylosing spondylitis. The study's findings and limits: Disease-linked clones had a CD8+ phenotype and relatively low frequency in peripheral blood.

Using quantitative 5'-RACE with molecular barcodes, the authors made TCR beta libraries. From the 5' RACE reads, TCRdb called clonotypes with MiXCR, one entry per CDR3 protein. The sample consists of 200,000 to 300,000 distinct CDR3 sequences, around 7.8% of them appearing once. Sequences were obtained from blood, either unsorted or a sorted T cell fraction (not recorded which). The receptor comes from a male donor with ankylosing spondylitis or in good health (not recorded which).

CDR3 DNA: TGCAGCGCCCAATCTGGGGCCAACGTCCTGACTTTC. This codes for CSAQSGANVLTF. The J gene is TRBJ2-6, the V gene TRBV29-1; D call uncertain. This CDR3 has 12 residues. V dropped 7 bases and J dropped 1 base, with 5 bases sitting between them. The germline gives CDR1 SQVTM, CDR2 ANQGSEA.